Below, 5 T cell receptor beta chains from the same sample are listed, as sequenced in a study of TET2 disruption in CD19-targeted CAR T cells. No antigen is known for these receptors. This table comes from immunoSEQ multiplex PCR, and its TCRdb copy is limited to in-frame clones, with some not included. This sample's table has around 30,000 clones. Treatment denoted: autologous CTL019 cells: CD19 CAR with 4-1BB and CD3 zeta domains. Sequenced here: CD8- CAR+ T cells sorted from cultured blood T cells, sampled for CD19 CAR T cell therapy. Subset given: CD8-negative CAR-positive T cells from the infusion product. Source of these receptors: a man between 70 and 80 years old with chronic lymphocytic leukemia.

In the case of this clone: The read gets to within 3 residues of the CDR3 end, and the germline J gene fills in the rest. The rearrangement joins TRBV20-1 to TRBJ2-1; D gene unclear. From germline, CDR1 is DFQATT and CDR2 SNEGSKA (reference sequence). The CDR3 loop spans 13 amino acids. Trimming pared 6 bases from V and 9 bases from J, leaving 18 bases between. The CDR3 DNA, read in part, is TGCAGTGCCCCCCTGCTGGGCATGGGTGAG. Translation: CSAPLLGMGE. The whole CDR3 protein reads CSAPLLGMGEQFF.

On this clone itself: The CDR3 end lies 3 residues beyond the end of the read and is filled in from the germline J gene. The chain couples TRBV2 to TRBJ2-4; 11 bases are a match to TRBD2. This CDR3 has 17 amino acids. CDR1 and CDR2 (germline): SNHLY, FYNNEI. The CDR3 here is CASSEGSSGGKKETQYF. The CDR3 DNA, read in part, is TGTGCCAGCAGTGAAGGGTCTAGCGGGGGGAAAAAAGAGACT.

Comment on this clone: The CDR3 end is not reached by the read, which stops 3 residues before it; the germline J gene fills it in. Additional DNA sequences in this sample encode the identical CDR3. The gene calls are TRBV5-4 and TRBJ2-5, with D possibly TRBD2 on 5 matching bases. The CDR3 spans 12 residues. V dropped 7 bases and J dropped 2 bases, with 9 bases sitting between them. Germline V gene sequence: CDR1 SGHNT, CDR2 YYREEE (reference sequence). Partial CDR3 DNA: TGTGCCAGCGGCGGGTCTCAAGAGACC. It encodes CASGGSQET. The CDR3 as a whole reads CASGGSQETQYF.

A word on this clone: Read data end 3 residues before the CDR3 end; the end is taken from the germline J gene. The chain has TRBV19 and TRBJ1-5; TRBD1 is a possible D gene (5 bases). The length of the CDR3 is 14 residues. V was shortened by 7 bases and J by 4 bases, with 14 bases between the two germline ends. From germline, CDR1 is LNHDA and CDR2 SQIVND (reference sequence). CDR3 DNA, as far as it was read: TGTGCCAGTAAGGGGCTCGAAGGAAATCAGCCC. Residues: CASKGLEGNQP. The CDR3 as a whole reads CASKGLEGNQPQHF.

This clone shows up as medium-sized by frequency. Read sequence stops 3 residues before the CDR3 end, and the germline J gene provides the missing end. The rearrangement uses TRBV6-1 and TRBJ1-6; possible D gene TRBD1, 6 bases. Trimming stripped 3 bases from V and 6 bases from J, with 9 bases between. In germline, CDR1 is MNHNS, CDR2 SASEGT. The CDR3 extends over 14 amino acids. The sequenced CDR3 bases are TGTGCCAGCAGTGAGGGGGCATTTAATTCACCC. Encoded protein: CASSEGAFNSP. The CDR3, in full, reads CASSEGAFNSPLHF.